This passage covers 24 T cell receptor beta chains from one sample sequenced in a study of T cell responses to AZD1222 COVID-19 vaccine (dated by TCRdb to the early 2020s). The time point label, read with the paper, signifies: baseline before first vaccination. The meaning of the sample's treatment or condition label: meningococcal conjugate vaccine given as trial control. Library construction relied on the immunoSEQ multiplex PCR assay. TCRdb holds this immuneACCESS table with in-frame rearrangements only. Some clones are missing; in checked studies, unresolved V genes explain under half, and the rest has no known cause. The sample table holds 40,000 to 60,000 clones, of which 79% were seen once. The ten top clones hold approximately 22% of the sample. This material consisted of peripheral blood, taken on day 0 of MenACWY control vaccination. The receptor source for this set is an adult in good health.

V gene TRBV9 combines with J gene TRBJ2-5; no firm D call. Germline CDR1 is SGDLS and CDR2 is YYNGEE. V was clipped by 0 bases and J by 3 bases, with 3 bases between them. CDR3 length: 12 residues. CDR3 sequence reads: CASSVEEETQYF. CDR3 sequence (DNA): TGTGCCAGCAGCGTAGAGGAAGAGACCCAGTACTTC.

Comment on this clone: Other DNA sequences in the sample encode the same CDR3. This sequence joins TRBV9 and TRBJ2-5; D might be TRBD1 (5 bases). This CDR3 has 14 amino acids. V lost 0 bases, J lost 2 bases, and 8 bases lay in between. CDR1 is SGDLS and CDR2 is YYNGEE in the germline V gene. The CDR3 DNA is TGTGCCAGCAGCGTAGGTCAGGGACAAGAGACCCAGTACTTC. Its translation: CASSVGQGQETQYF.

On this clone itself: The DNA is left out, because the CDR3 cannot be placed on it with certainty; the CDR3 is given as TCRdb lists it. The chain employs TRBV11-2 and TRBJ1-1; TRBD1 reflects the table's D call only, with no check against the DNA. CDR1 and CDR2 (germline): SGHAT, FQNNGV. A total of 13 residues make up the CDR3, ends included. The chain's CDR3 is CASSLVVAAGTFF.

There are a few counts of this clone. DNA for the CDR3: TGTGCCAGCAGTTTCGGTAGGAACACTGAAGCTTTCTTT. Translation: CASSFGRNTEAFF. The V call is TRBV28, the J call TRBJ1-1; no definite D call. V was pared by 3 bases and J by 1 base, with 6 bases between. Germline loops: CDR1 MDHEN, CDR2 SYDVKM. This CDR3 comprises 13 residues.

This chain links TRBV21-1 with TRBJ2-4; the table's D gene call, TRBD1, was not cross checked with the DNA. TRBV21-1 corresponds to a pseudogene. This CDR3 is 18 amino acids long. CDR3 sequence reads: CASSTRERGMRAKNIQYF. DNA of the CDR3: TGTGCCAGCAGCACGCGTGAAAGGGGGATGAGGGCCAAAAACATTCAGTACTTC.

A few counts support this clone. The chain combines TRBV6-4 with TRBJ2-1, with 7 bases identical to TRBD1. Germline CDR1 reads MRHNA; CDR2 reads SNTAGT. With 4 bases clipped from V and 8 bases from J, the junction kept 8 bases outside the gene matches. CDR3 length: 14 residues. CDR3 sequence reads: CASSVGEGGDEQFF. The CDR3 DNA reads as TGTGCCAGCAGTGTAGGTGAAGGGGGCGATGAGCAGTTCTTC.

With respect to this clone: The sample holds other DNA sequences that translate to the same CDR3. This chain joins TRBV6-5 and TRBJ1-1; D remains ambiguous. From germline, CDR1 is MNHEY and CDR2 SVGAGI. Trimming shortened V by 0 bases and J by 5 bases, and 10 bases separated the two germline ends. This CDR3 spans 14 amino acids. CDR3 residues: CASSYSGLGTEAFF. In nucleotides, the CDR3 is TGTGCCAGCAGTTACTCCGGTCTGGGGACTGAAGCTTTCTTT.

V usage is TRBV7-2 and J usage is TRBJ1-4; 7 bases are shared with TRBD1. The CDR3 spans 15 residues. CDR1 and CDR2 (germline): SGHTA, FQGNSA. The V gene end was trimmed by 1 base and the J gene end by 8 bases; junction bases not matched to a gene: 7. The CDR3 DNA reads as TGTGCCAGCAGCTTAGTAGCACAGGGGAACGAAAAACTGTTTTTT. Translating it yields CASSLVAQGNEKLFF.

The chain carries TRBV10-2 and TRBJ1-5; maybe TRBD1 (5 bases). This CDR3 has 13 amino acids. The germline V gene has CDR1 WSHSY and CDR2 SAAADI. Deletions cut 5 bases from V and 6 bases from J, with 11 bases between. The CDR3 here is CASSPGLGQPQHF. In DNA, the CDR3 is TGCGCCAGCAGTCCAGGGCTCGGTCAGCCCCAGCATTTT.

The genes are TRBV5-1 and TRBJ2-1; 7 nucleotides agree with TRBD1. The CDR3 is 14 amino acids. CDR1 is SGHRS, CDR2 YFSETQ, per germline. Trimming took 4 bases from V and 7 from J; bases not matched to a gene: 8. CDR3 loop: CASSQRSTGNEQFF. CDR3 DNA sequence: TGCGCCAGCAGCCAGAGGTCGACAGGGAATGAGCAGTTCTTC.

The chain uses TRBV7-9 and TRBJ1-2; no reliable D call. Trimming took off 5 bases at V and 2 bases at J, with 9 bases between the two ends. The CDR3 runs to 13 residues. Germline-derived CDR1 and CDR2 are SEHNR and FQNEAQ (reference sequence). The CDR3 bases are TGTGCCAGCAGCCTCACGCAAAACTATGGCTACACCTTC. Amino acid sequence: CASSLTQNYGYTF.

This sequence joins TRBV6-5 and TRBJ1-2; no reliable D call. The germline V and J ends were trimmed by 7 bases and 2 bases, with 11 bases remaining between them. CDR3 length: 13 residues. Germline V gene data show CDR1 as MNHEY and CDR2 as SVGAGI. The CDR3, as DNA: TGTGCCAGCAACCCTCAGAGCAACTATGGCTACACCTTC. This translates into CASNPQSNYGYTF.

The V and J genes are TRBV9 and TRBJ2-7, with unresolved D. V gave up 0 bases and J gave up 6 bases, with 10 bases separating them. CDR3 size: 13 residues. Germline V gene lookup returns CDR1 SGDLS and CDR2 YYNGEE. CDR3 DNA sequence: TGTGCCAGCAGCGTAGGTAGTTTTTCCGAGCAGTACTTC. Amino acids: CASSVGSFSEQYF.

CDR3: CASSLRTEEYSNQPQHF. The DNA for the CDR3 is TGTGCCAGCAGCTTGAGGACGGAGGAATATAGCAATCAGCCCCAGCATTTT. The V call is TRBV13, the J call TRBJ1-5; D gene ambiguous. CDR1 is PRHDT and CDR2 is FYEKMQ in the germline V gene (reference sequence). This CDR3 is built from 17 residues. Trimming pared 3 bases from V and 0 bases from J, leaving 15 bases between. Full variable domain (rest looked up from reference TRBV13 and TRBJ1-5): AAGVIQSPRHLIKEKRETATLKCYPIPRHDTVYWYQQGPGQDPQFLISFYEKMQSDKGSIPDRFSAQQFSDYHSELNMSSLELGDSALYFCASSLRTEEYSNQPQHFGDGTRLSIL.

The chain carries TRBV29-1 and TRBJ1-1; possible D gene TRBD1, 6 bases. The germline V and J ends were trimmed by 1 base and 12 bases, with 33 bases remaining between them. CDR3 length: 18 residues. Germline CDR1 and CDR2: SQVTM and ANQGSEA. CDR3 nucleotide sequence: TGCAGCGTTGAAGCTGAGGGGGAAGGGGCCCAGCTAACTTTCGCCCCTTTCTTT. It yields the protein CSVEAEGEGAQLTFAPFF. The whole variable domain, filled in from reference TRBV29-1 and TRBJ1-1, reads SAVISQKPSRDICQRGTSLTIQCQVDSQVTMMFWYRQQPGQSLTLIATANQGSEATYESGFVIDKFPISRPNLTFSTLTVSNMSPEDSSIYLCSVEAEGEGAQLTFAPFFGQGTRLTVV.

The V and J genes are TRBV7-3 and TRBJ1-2; D perhaps matches TRBD1 (6 bases). Trimming removed 2 bases at V and 5 bases at J, with 15 bases between. Germline loops: CDR1 SGHTA, CDR2 FQGTGA. The CDR3 totals 15 residues. In nucleotides, the CDR3 is TGTGCCAGCAGCTTATCCGGGGGCGGAGGGTATGGCTACACCTTC. This gives the protein CASSLSGGGGYGYTF.

This chain uses TRBV28 with TRBJ1-1; maybe TRBD1 (5 bases). Germline CDR1 MDHEN, CDR2 SYDVKM. The length of the CDR3 is 13 residues. Trimming shortened V by 10 bases and J by 6 bases, and 18 bases separated the two germline ends. The CDR3, as DNA: TGTGCCACCATTTTACTCCAGGGCGCTGAAGCTTTCTTT. Its translation: CATILLQGAEAFF.

CDR3 nucleotide sequence: TGTGCCACCAGCCTTAGCGGGAGGGATCAAGAGACCCAGTACTTC. Amino acids: CATSLSGRDQETQYF. The V gene is TRBV24-1, the J gene TRBJ2-5; TRBD2 agrees at 11 bases. Losses at the gene ends were 7 bases for V and 2 bases for J; bases not matched to a gene: 5. The CDR3 runs 15 residues. CDR1 is KGHDR and CDR2 is SFDVKD in the germline V gene.

This clone was detected once. The junction does not match germline at one end; this may be a read error. This sample also contains other DNA sequences that code for the same CDR3. This rearrangement joins TRBV5-1 to TRBJ2-1; 8 nucleotides line up with TRBD1. Germline V CDR1 and CDR2: SGHRS, YFSETQ. CDR3 size: 15 residues. CDR3 region: CASSSGGRVGNEQFF. DNA for the CDR3: TGCGCTAGCAGCTCAGGGGGCAGGGTCGGGAATGAGCAGTTCTTC.

The gene calls are TRBV19 and TRBJ1-5; 7 bases line up with TRBD1. CDR3 size: 16 residues. Per germline, CDR1 LNHDA and CDR2 SQIVND (reference sequence). Losses at the gene ends were 5 bases for V and 3 bases for J; bases not matched to a gene: 10. The CDR3 region has the DNA TGTGCCAGTAGTCGAGGGACAGCGGGTTCCAATCAGCCCCAGCATTTT. Translated: CASSRGTAGSNQPQHF.

Only one count was recorded for this clone. This chain joins TRBV19 and TRBJ1-1; the D gene is possibly TRBD1 (5 bases). CDR1 and CDR2 (germline): LNHDA, SQIVND (reference sequence). The length of the CDR3 is 14 residues. V lost 6 bases and J 0 bases, leaving 11 bases between the germline ends. The CDR3 is CASRIQGLNTEAFF. CDR3 in DNA: TGTGCCAGTAGGATTCAGGGCTTGAACACTGAAGCTTTCTTT.

V and J are TRBV5-1 and TRBJ2-5; 7 bases fit TRBD2. V lost 1 base and J lost 3; bases outside the gene matches: 3. This CDR3 comprises 14 residues. Germline CDR1 and CDR2: SGHRS and YFSETQ. CDR3 DNA sequence: TGCGCCAGCAGCTTGACCCTAGCGGAAGAGACCCAGTACTTC. Protein sequence: CASSLTLAEETQYF.

This clone rates as medium-sized. V gene TRBV6-4 combines with J gene TRBJ2-1; 12 bases align to TRBD2. Germline V gene lookup returns CDR1 MRHNA and CDR2 SNTAGT. The CDR3 runs to 15 residues. V was pared by 6 bases and J by 4 bases, with 4 bases of the junction left unmatched. Written as DNA, the CDR3 is TGTGCCAGCAGCGGCACTAGCGGGGGGTACAATGAGCAGTTCTTC. Residues: CASSGTSGGYNEQFF.

This chain connects TRBV7-9 to TRBJ1-2; 10 positions match TRBD1. This CDR3 is built from 18 residues. The trim removed 4 bases at V and 6 bases at J, leaving 17 bases unmatched. Germline CDR1 and CDR2: SEHNR and FQNEAQ (reference sequence). The CDR3 reads CASSSPRQGAPPGDGYTF. The CDR3 DNA sequence: TGTGCCAGCAGCTCCCCCCGACAGGGGGCGCCCCCCGGGGATGGCTACACCTTC.